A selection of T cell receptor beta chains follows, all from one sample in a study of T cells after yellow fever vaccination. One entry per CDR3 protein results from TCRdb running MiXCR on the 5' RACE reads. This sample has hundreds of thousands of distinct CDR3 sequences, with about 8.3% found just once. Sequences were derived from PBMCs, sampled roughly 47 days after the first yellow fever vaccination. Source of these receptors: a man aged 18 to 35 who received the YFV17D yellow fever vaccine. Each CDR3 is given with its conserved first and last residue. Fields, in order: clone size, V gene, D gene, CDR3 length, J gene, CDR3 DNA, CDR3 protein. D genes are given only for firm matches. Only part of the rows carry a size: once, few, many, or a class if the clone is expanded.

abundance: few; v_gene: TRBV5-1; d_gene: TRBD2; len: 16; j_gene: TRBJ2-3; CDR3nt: TGCGCCAGCGCCCCCGTCCCGGGCGGGGGTACAGATACGCAGTATTTT; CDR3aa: CASAPVPGGGTDTQYF
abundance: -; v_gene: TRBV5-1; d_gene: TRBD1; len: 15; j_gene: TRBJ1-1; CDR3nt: TGCGCCAGCAGCTTGGTGGCAGGGGGACTCACTGAAGCTTTCTTT; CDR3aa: CASSLVAGGLTEAFF
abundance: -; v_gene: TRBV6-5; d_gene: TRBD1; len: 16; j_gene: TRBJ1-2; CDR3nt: TGTGCCAGCAGTTACTCGGCCTTCGGGACAGGGTTTGGCTACACCTTC; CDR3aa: CASSYSAFGTGFGYTF
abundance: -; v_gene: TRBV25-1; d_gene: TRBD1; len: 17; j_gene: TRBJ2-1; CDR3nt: TGTGCCAGCAGTGATCCCCTGGCAGGGGGCAGGTACAATGAGCAGTTCTTC; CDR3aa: CASSDPLAGGRYNEQFF
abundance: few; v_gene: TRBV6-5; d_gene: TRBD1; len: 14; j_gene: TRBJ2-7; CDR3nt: TGTGCCAGCAGTTACAGGACAGGATCCTACGAGCAGTACTTC; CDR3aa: CASSYRTGSYEQYF
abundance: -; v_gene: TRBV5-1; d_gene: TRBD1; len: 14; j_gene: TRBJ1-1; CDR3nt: TGCGCCAGCACACGGGGGGACAGAGGAACTGAAGCTTTCTTT; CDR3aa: CASTRGDRGTEAFF
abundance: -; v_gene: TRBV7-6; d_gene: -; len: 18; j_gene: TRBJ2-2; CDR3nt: TGTGCCAGCAGCTTAGTGTTAAGAAGAGGGGTGAACACCGGGGAGCTGTTTTTT; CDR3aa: CASSLVLRRGVNTGELFF
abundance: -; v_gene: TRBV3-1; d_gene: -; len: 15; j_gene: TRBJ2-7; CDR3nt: TGTGCCAGCAGCCCCGGCGTTGGCGGCTCCTACGAGCAGTACTTC; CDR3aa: CASSPGVGGSYEQYF
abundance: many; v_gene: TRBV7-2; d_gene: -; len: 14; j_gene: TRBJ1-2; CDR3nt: TGTGCCAGCAGCTTATTAGTCAGGAACTATGGCTACACCTTC; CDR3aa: CASSLLVRNYGYTF
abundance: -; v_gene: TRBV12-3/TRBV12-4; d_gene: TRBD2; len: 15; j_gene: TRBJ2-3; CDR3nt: TGTGCCAGCAGAAGGTCGCGGGGGGGCACAGATACGCAGTATTTT; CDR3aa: CASRRSRGGTDTQYF
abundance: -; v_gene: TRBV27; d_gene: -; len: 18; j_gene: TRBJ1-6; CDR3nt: TGTGCCAGCACCACCCTGCCCAGAAAAGCTGCCCCTAATTCACCCCTCCACTTT; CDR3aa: CASTTLPRKAAPNSPLHF
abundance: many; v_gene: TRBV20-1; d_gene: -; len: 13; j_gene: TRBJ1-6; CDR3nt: TGCAGTGCTAGAGACAGGGGTAATTCACCCCTCCACTTT; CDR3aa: CSARDRGNSPLHF
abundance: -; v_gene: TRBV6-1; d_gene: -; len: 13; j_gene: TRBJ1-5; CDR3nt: TGTGCCAGCAGGCAAACAGGGATGAAGCCCCAGCATTTT; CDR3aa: CASRQTGMKPQHF
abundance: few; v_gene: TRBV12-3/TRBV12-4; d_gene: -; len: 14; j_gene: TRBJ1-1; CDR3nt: TGTGCCAGCAGTTTGGGGGAGAGGGACACTGAAGCTTTCTTT; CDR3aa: CASSLGERDTEAFF
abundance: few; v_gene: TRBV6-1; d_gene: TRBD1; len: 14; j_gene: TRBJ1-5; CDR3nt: TGTGCCAGCAATCCGGGCAGGGGGAATCAGCCCCAGCATTTT; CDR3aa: CASNPGRGNQPQHF
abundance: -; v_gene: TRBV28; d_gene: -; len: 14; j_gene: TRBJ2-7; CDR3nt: TGTGCCAGCAGTTTAATGGGGCTAACCTACGAGCGGTACTTC; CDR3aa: CASSLMGLTYERYF
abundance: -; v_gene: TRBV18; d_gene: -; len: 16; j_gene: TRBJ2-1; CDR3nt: TGTGCCAGCTCACCACCGTTAGGGCCAAACTACAATGAGCAGTTCTTC; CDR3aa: CASSPPLGPNYNEQFF
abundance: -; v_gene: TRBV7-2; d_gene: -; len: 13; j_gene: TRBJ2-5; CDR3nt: TGTGCCAGCAGCTTTTTGGGGTGGGAGACCCAGTACTTC; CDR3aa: CASSFLGWETQYF
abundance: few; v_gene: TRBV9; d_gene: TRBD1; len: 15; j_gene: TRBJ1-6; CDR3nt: TGTGCCAGCAGCGTAGAGGACAGGGGCGGTTCACCCCTCCACTTT; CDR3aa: CASSVEDRGGSPLHF
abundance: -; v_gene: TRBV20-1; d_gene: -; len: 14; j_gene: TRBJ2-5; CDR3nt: TGCAGTGCCGCTCCCCCCCTACTAGGAGAGACCCAGTACTTC; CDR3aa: CSAAPPLLGETQYF
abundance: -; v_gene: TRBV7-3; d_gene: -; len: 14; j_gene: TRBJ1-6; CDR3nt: TGTGCCAGCAGCTCCGGATCGGTTAATTCACCCCTCCACTTT; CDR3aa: CASSSGSVNSPLHF
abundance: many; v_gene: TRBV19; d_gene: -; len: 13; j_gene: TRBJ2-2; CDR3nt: TGTGCCAGTAGTCCGGTGTACACCGGGGAGCTGTTTTTT; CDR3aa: CASSPVYTGELFF
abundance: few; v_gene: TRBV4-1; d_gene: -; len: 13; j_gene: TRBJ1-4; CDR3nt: TGCGCCAGCAGCCAAGGGCGGAATGAAAAACTGTTTTTT; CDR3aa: CASSQGRNEKLFF
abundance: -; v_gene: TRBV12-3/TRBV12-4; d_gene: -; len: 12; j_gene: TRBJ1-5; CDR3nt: TGTGCCAGCTCGGGCGGGGATCAGCCCCAGCATTTT; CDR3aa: CASSGGDQPQHF
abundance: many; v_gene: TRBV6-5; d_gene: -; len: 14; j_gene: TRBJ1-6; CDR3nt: TGTGCCAGCAGTCGTCAAGGGGGTTATTCACCCCTCCACTTT; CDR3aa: CASSRQGGYSPLHF
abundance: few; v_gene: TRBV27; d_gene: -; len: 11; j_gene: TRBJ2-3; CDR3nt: TGTGCCAGCAGTTTAGGGGGCGCGCAGTATTTT; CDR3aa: CASSLGGAQYF
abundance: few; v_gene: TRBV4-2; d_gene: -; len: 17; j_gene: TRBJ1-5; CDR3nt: TGTGCCAGCAGCCTAGGATTGGGAGCCTATAGCAATCAGCCCCAGCATTTT; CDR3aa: CASSLGLGAYSNQPQHF
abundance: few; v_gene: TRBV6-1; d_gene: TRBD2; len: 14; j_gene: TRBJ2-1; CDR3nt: TGTGCCAGCAGGGTAGCGGGCACTTACAATGAGCAGTTCTTC; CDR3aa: CASRVAGTYNEQFF
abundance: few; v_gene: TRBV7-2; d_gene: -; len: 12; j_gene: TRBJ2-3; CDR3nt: TGTGCCAGCAACAGAATCACAGATACGCAGTATTTT; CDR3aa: CASNRITDTQYF
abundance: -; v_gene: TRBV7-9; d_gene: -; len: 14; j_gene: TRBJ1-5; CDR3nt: TGTGCCAGCACGGCCCAAGACAGCAATCAGCCCCAGCATTTT; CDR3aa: CASTAQDSNQPQHF
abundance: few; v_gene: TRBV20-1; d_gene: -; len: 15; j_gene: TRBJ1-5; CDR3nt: TGCAGTGCTGCACGTACTGGATATAGCAATCAGCCCCAGCATTTT; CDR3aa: CSAARTGYSNQPQHF
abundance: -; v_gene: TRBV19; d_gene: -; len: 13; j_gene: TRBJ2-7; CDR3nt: TGTGCCAGTAGTCAAAGCGAGACGGGGGAGCAGTACTTC; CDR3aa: CASSQSETGEQYF
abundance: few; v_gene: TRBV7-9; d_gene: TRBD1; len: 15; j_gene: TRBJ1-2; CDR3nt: TGTGCCAGCAGCCCGGTACAGGGGCCTAACTATGGCTACACCTTC; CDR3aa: CASSPVQGPNYGYTF
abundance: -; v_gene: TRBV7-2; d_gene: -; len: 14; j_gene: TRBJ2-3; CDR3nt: TGTGCCAGCAGCTTAGGTCGGCAGACAGATACGCAGTATTTT; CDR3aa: CASSLGRQTDTQYF
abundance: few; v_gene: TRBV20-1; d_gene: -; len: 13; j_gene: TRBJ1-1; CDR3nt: TGCAGTGCTAGAGAGGCTATGAACACTGAAGCTTTCTTT; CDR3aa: CSAREAMNTEAFF
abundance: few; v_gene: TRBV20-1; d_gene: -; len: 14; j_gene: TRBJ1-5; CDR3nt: TGCAGTGCTAGAGATCGCAGGGGAGGTGAGCCCCAGCATTTT; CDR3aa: CSARDRRGGEPQHF
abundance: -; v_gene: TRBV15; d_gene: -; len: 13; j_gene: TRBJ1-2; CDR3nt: TGTGCCACCAGCAGAGTCGAATACTATGGCTACACCTTC; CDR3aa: CATSRVEYYGYTF
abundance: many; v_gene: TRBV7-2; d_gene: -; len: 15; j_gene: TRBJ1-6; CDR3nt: TGTGCCAGCAGCTTAGTTGGGGGGGCAAATTCACCCCTCCACTTT; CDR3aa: CASSLVGGANSPLHF
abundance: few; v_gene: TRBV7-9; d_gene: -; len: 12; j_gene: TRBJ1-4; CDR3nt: TGTGCCAGCAGCTTAATATCTGAAAAACTGTTTTTT; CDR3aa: CASSLISEKLFF
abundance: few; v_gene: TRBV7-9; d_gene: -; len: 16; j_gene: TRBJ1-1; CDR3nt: TGTGCCAGCAGCCAATGGAGGGGTCGAAGGGACACTGAAGCTTTCTTT; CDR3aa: CASSQWRGRRDTEAFF
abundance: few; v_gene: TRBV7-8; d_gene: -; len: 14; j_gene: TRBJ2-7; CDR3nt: TGTGCCAGCAGCTTAGCCCGGGGCCCCCACGAGCAGTACTTC; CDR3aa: CASSLARGPHEQYF
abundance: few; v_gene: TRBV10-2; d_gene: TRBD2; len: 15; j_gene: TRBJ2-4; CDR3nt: TGCGCCAGCAACCGGACTAGCGGGGGGTTAGTCATTCAGTACTTC; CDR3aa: CASNRTSGGLVIQYF
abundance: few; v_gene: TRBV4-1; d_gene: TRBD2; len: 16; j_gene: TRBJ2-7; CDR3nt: TGCGCCAGCAGCCAACGACTAGCGGGGGGTACCTACGAGCAGTACTTC; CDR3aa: CASSQRLAGGTYEQYF
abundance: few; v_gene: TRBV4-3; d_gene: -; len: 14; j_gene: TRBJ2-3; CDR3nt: TGCGCCAGCAGCCGGGACGGGCTGGTTAGTACGCAGTATTTT; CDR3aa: CASSRDGLVSTQYF
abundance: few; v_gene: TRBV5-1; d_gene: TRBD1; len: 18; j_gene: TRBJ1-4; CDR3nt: TGCGCCAGCAGCTTGACGGGACAGGGGTCATTGGTGGGTGAAAAACTGTTTTTT; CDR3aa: CASSLTGQGSLVGEKLFF
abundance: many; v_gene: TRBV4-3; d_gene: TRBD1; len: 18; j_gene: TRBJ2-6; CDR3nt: TGCGCCAGCAGCGCGCGGGACAGGTTTATCTCTGGGGCCAACGTCCTGACTTTC; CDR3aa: CASSARDRFISGANVLTF
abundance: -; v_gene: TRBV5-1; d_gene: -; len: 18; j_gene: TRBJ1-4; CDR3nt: TGCGCCAGCAGCTTGGCCCCACAGACACCACTACGGGGTGAAAAACTGTTTTTT; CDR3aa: CASSLAPQTPLRGEKLFF
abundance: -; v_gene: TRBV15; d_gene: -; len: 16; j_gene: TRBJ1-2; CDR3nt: TGTGCCACCAGCAGAGAGGCCCTAGGGGGTCGGCATGGCTACACCTTC; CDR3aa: CATSREALGGRHGYTF